Below, 28 T cell receptor beta chains from the same sample are listed, as sequenced in a study of T cell responses to AZD1222 COVID-19 vaccine. Clones were read by immunoSEQ multiplex PCR, and TCRdb kept only the in-frame ones, dropping some. Counted here are over 150,000 clones, less than 95% occurring once; the ten biggest clones make up roughly 1.6%. The material sequenced was peripheral blood, taken on day 0 of AZD1222 vaccination. These receptors came from an adult in good health.

The CDR3 region has the DNA TGTGCCACCAGCAGAGTTTTGTCGCAGGTGGGGACCCAGTACTTC. It translates to CATSRVLSQVGTQYF. The gene calls are TRBV15 and TRBJ2-5; no definite D call. CDR1 LNHNV and CDR2 YYDKDF come from the germline V gene (reference sequence). V shed 1 base and J shed 7 bases, with 16 bases lying between them. This CDR3 has 15 amino acids.

The V gene is TRBV18, the J gene TRBJ2-7; D ambiguous. This CDR3 has 17 amino acids. V lost 2 bases, J lost 0 bases, and 17 bases lay in between. Germline V gene sequence: CDR1 KGHSH, CDR2 LQKENI. The CDR3 reads CASSPINSKGGSYEQYF. The CDR3, as DNA: TGTGCCAGCTCACCAATCAACTCGAAGGGCGGCTCCTACGAGCAGTACTTC.

This clone was observed a handful of times. The chain employs TRBV11-2 and TRBJ1-1, with D uncertain. Germline CDR1 SGHAT, CDR2 FQNNGV. The CDR3 is made up of 14 amino acids. Deletions cut 5 bases from V and 1 base from J, with 11 bases between. The CDR3 nucleotides are TGTGCCAGCAGCCCGACACACCAGAACACTGAAGCTTTCTTT. It is translated as CASSPTHQNTEAFF.

V gene TRBV24-1 combines with J gene TRBJ2-5; 10 nucleotides agree with TRBD2. The CDR3 runs 17 residues. V shed 0 bases, J shed 4 bases, and the junction held 7 bases outside the gene matches. Germline CDR1 reads KGHDR; CDR2 reads SFDVKD. CDR3 DNA sequence: TGTGCCACCAGTGATTTGCCCGGGACTAGCGAGAGAGAGACCCAGTACTTC. Amino acid sequence: CATSDLPGTSERETQYF.

This chain connects TRBV23-1 to TRBJ1-1; D might be TRBD1 (6 bases). TRBV23-1 is filed as an ORF, its function uncertain. V was clipped by 8 bases and J by 5 bases, with 18 bases between them. This CDR3 has 14 amino acids. CDR3 protein: CASAPDSFETEAFF. Here the CDR3 DNA reads TGCGCCAGCGCCCCGGACAGCTTTGAGACTGAAGCTTTCTTT.

The rearrangement links TRBV6-2 or TRBV6-3 to TRBJ1-1; 7 positions match TRBD1. This CDR3 has 14 amino acids. CDR1 is MNHEY, CDR2 SVGEGT, per germline. V lost 6 bases and J lost 4; bases outside the gene matches: 8. As DNA, the CDR3 is TGTGCCAGCAGCCAGGGACAGAGGGCCACTGAAGCTTTCTTT. Translating it yields CASSQGQRATEAFF.

The rearrangement uses TRBV20-1 and TRBJ1-1; D may be TRBD1 (5 bases). CDR1 is DFQATT and CDR2 is SNEGSKA in the germline V gene (reference sequence). The CDR3 is made up of 11 amino acids. With 2 bases removed from V and 5 bases from J, the gap between germline ends came to 6 bases. The DNA of the CDR3 is TGCAGTGCTAGATGGGGGACTGAAGCTTTCTTT. It codes for CSARWGTEAFF.

V and J are TRBV3-1 (or the pseudogene TRBV3-2) and TRBJ2-5, with D possibly being TRBD2 (6 bases). The CDR3 loop spans 15 amino acids. The germline CDR1 and CDR2 sequences are LGHDT and YNNKEL (reference sequence). Trimming left V 4 bases short and J 5 bases short, with 17 bases between. The CDR3 coding sequence is TGTGCCAGCAGCCCATTGTATATGGGGGGTGAGACCCAGTACTTC. Protein product: CASSPLYMGGETQYF.

The chain employs TRBV11-2 and TRBJ1-3; tentatively, D is TRBD1 (6 bases). V was shortened by 2 bases and J by 11 bases, with 16 bases between the two germline ends. Germline CDR1 SGHAT, CDR2 FQNNGV. CDR3 length: 14 amino acids. DNA for the CDR3: TGTGCCAGCAGCTTAATAGGGGGATTTGGCCCCATATATTTT. Its protein product is CASSLIGGFGPIYF.

The J gene is TRBJ2-7, the V gene TRBV3-1 (or the pseudogene TRBV3-2), with D unclear. The CDR3 is 14 residues long. Trimming cost V 0 bases and J 0 bases, with 6 bases left between them. Germline CDR1 is LGHDT and CDR2 is YNNKEL (reference sequence). The CDR3 here is CASSQDSFSYEQYF. The CDR3 coding sequence is TGTGCCAGCAGCCAAGACTCATTCTCCTACGAGCAGTACTTC.

This sequence joins TRBV6-2 or TRBV6-3 and TRBJ1-2; 7 bases are shared with TRBD1. Germline V CDR1 and CDR2: MNHEY, SVGEGT. With V trimmed by 5 bases and J by 5 bases, 14 bases remained unmatched. This CDR3 spans 16 amino acids. DNA of the CDR3: TGTGCCAGCAGTCGAACGGGACCGGGACAGATATATGGCTACACCTTC. Protein sequence: CASSRTGPGQIYGYTF.

The chain uses TRBV7-9 and TRBJ1-4; a weak D match, TRBD1 (6 bases). This CDR3 is 11 amino acids long. Germline CDR1 reads SEHNR; CDR2 reads FQNEAQ (reference sequence). Trimming shortened V by 7 bases and J by 12 bases, and 12 bases separated the two germline ends. This CDR3 reads CASTVGGELFF. The CDR3 bases are TGTGCCAGCACCGTAGGGGGGGAACTGTTTTTT.

This clone has a count of ten or more. Within the sample, other DNA sequences also encode this same CDR3. V is TRBV4-1 and J is TRBJ2-1; D not resolved. V was cut by 4 bases and J by 8 bases, with 6 bases left in between. CDR3 size: 11 residues. Germline assignment: CDR1 MGHRA and CDR2 YSYEKL. CDR3 nucleotides: TGCGCCAGCAGCCTCTCTGATGAGCAGTTCTTC. As protein: CASSLSDEQFF.

The V gene is TRBV4-2, the J gene TRBJ1-5, with D possibly being TRBD1 (6 bases). The V end was cut by 3 bases, the J end by 1 base, with 10 bases between. The germline CDR1 and CDR2 sequences are LGHNA and YNFKEQ. This CDR3 spans 15 amino acids. The CDR3 spells CASSHSDRSNQPQHF. The CDR3 DNA reads TGTGCCAGCAGCCACTCGGACAGAAGCAATCAGCCCCAGCATTTT.

The V gene is TRBV7-2, the J gene TRBJ1-3, with no clear D. V lost 4 bases, J lost 0 bases, and 10 bases lay in between. CDR1 and CDR2 from the germline V gene are SGHTA and FQGNSA. The CDR3 runs 15 residues. The CDR3 nucleotides read TGTGCCAGCAGCTCCCAGGTCTACTCTGGAAACACCATATATTTT. Encoded protein: CASSSQVYSGNTIYF.

The chain is built from TRBV3-1 (or the pseudogene TRBV3-2) and TRBJ2-5; D call uncertain. Germline loops: CDR1 LGHDT, CDR2 YNNKEL (reference sequence). There are 15 residues in the CDR3. The germline V and J ends were trimmed by 1 base and 0 bases, with 9 bases remaining between them. CDR3 residues: CASSQAYRDQETQYF. For the CDR3, the DNA is TGTGCCAGCAGCCAAGCTTACCGGGACCAAGAGACCCAGTACTTC.

The rearrangement links TRBV7-8 to TRBJ1-2; 10 bases line up with TRBD1. J was trimmed by 8 bases and V by 4 bases; bases with no gene match: 4. The CDR3 length is 13 residues. Germline V gives CDR1 SGHVS, CDR2 FQNEAQ. CDR3 sequence: CASSSGQGSGYTF. The CDR3 coding sequence is TGTGCCAGCAGCTCGGGACAGGGGAGCGGCTACACCTTC.

J is TRBJ1-2 and V is TRBV12-3 or TRBV12-4, with a tentative D call TRBD1 (5 bases). Deletions cut 5 bases from V and 4 bases from J, with 11 bases between. CDR3 size: 13 residues. CDR3 in DNA: TGTGCCAGCAGTAAGACAGACGTCTATGGCTACACCTTC. It translates to CASSKTDVYGYTF.

This rearrangement joins TRBV28 to TRBJ1-1, with D unresolved. CDR1 and CDR2 from the germline V gene are MDHEN and SYDVKM. CDR3 length: 14 residues. Trimming removed 4 bases at V and 1 base at J, with 10 bases between. The CDR3 loop is CASSYPGPNTEAFF. The CDR3 bases are TGTGCCAGCAGTTACCCAGGACCGAACACTGAAGCTTTCTTT.

The CDR3 region has the DNA TGTGCCAGTAGTATAAGAGGTCATAGCAATCAGCCCCAGCATTTT. It translates to CASSIRGHSNQPQHF. The J gene is TRBJ1-5, the V gene TRBV19; no clear D. The CDR3 runs 15 residues. Trimming stripped 2 bases from V and 0 bases from J, with 8 bases between. CDR1 and CDR2 from the germline V gene are LNHDA and SQIVND (reference sequence).

The V and J genes are TRBV7-9 and TRBJ2-7; D remains ambiguous. Germline lookup yields CDR1 SEHNR and CDR2 FQNEAQ (reference sequence). The CDR3 contains 12 residues. Between the trimmed V and J ends, which lost 4 bases and 2 bases, there was a span of 6 bases. The CDR3 here is CASSSGPYEQYF. The CDR3 nucleotides read TGTGCCAGCAGCTCAGGTCCCTACGAGCAGTACTTC.

This chain connects TRBV4-3 to TRBJ1-6; 9 bases are shared with TRBD1. J was trimmed by 9 bases and V by 2 bases; bases with no gene match: 2. The CDR3 runs to 14 residues. Germline V lookup: CDR1 LGHNA, CDR2 YSLEER. CDR3: CASSQTGGVSPLHF. The CDR3 DNA sequence: TGCGCCAGCAGCCAAACAGGGGGCGTTTCACCCCTCCACTTT.

This clone was observed once. The chain couples TRBV6-5 to TRBJ2-1, with unresolved D. There are 13 residues in the CDR3. Germline values: CDR1 MNHEY, CDR2 SVGAGI. Trimming took 7 bases from V and 3 from J, leaving 10 bases between them. The CDR3 bases are TGTGCCAGCACCCAGGAGTTCTACAATGAGCAGTTCTTC. Protein sequence: CASTQEFYNEQFF.

The rearrangement joins TRBV12-3 or TRBV12-4 to TRBJ2-7; 9 bases are shared with TRBD1. The CDR3 extends over 13 amino acids. V shed 5 bases, J shed 4 bases, and the junction held 3 bases outside the gene matches. The CDR3 DNA reads as TGTGCCAGCAGTCCCGGGACAGGGTACGAGCAGTACTTC. It specifies CASSPGTGYEQYF.

This clone was detected a few times. The gene calls are TRBV11-3 and TRBJ2-1, with TRBD1 matching 7 bases. CDR1 is SGHNT, CDR2 YENEEA, per germline. The CDR3 is 15 residues long. Trimming took 5 bases from V and 6 from J; bases not matched to a gene: 10. Here the CDR3 reads CASSLGTADLNEQFF. The CDR3 nucleotides are TGTGCCAGCAGCCTAGGGACAGCGGACCTCAATGAGCAGTTCTTC.

This chain uses TRBV3-1 (or the pseudogene TRBV3-2) with TRBJ2-5; 10 bases line up with TRBD2. Trimming cost V 6 bases and J 5 bases; bases outside gene matches: 3. This CDR3 has 13 amino acids. Germline CDR1 LGHDT, CDR2 YNNKEL (reference sequence). The CDR3 DNA reads TGTGCCAGCAGGGGACTAGCGCGGGAGACCCAGTACTTC. Translated: CASRGLARETQYF.

The chain combines TRBV12-3 or TRBV12-4 with TRBJ2-2; a weak D match, TRBD1 (5 bases). CDR3 length: 12 amino acids. Trimming shortened V by 11 bases and J by 1 base, and 8 bases separated the two germline ends. In DNA form, the CDR3 reads TGTGCCTGCCAGGGGAACACCGGGGAGCTGTTTTTT. Translated, it gives CACQGNTGELFF.

The CDR3 is CASSQDTLSPKYF. The CDR3 DNA sequence: TGCGCCAGCAGCCAAGATACGTTAAGCCCAAAGTACTTC. The chain recombines TRBV4-1 with TRBJ2-4; no reliable D call. The CDR3 totals 13 residues. The ends were cut back, 0 bases at V and 14 bases at J, with 14 bases in the middle. Germline V gives CDR1 MGHRA, CDR2 YSYEKL.